This TCR beta chain was captured in a study of T-cell memory formation after mild COVID-19. Study background: Each donor largely had its own TCR clusters.

V lost 0 bases, J lost 6 bases, and 3 bases stayed unmatched. Looked up from germline, CDR1 is SEHNR and CDR2 is FQNEAQ (reference sequence). This CDR3 region has 14 residues. Sample barcodes and UMIs were carried by the TCR alpha and TCR beta cDNA libraries that 5'RACE generated with constant-segment primers. TCRdb passed the 5' RACE reads through MiXCR, listing each CDR3 protein once. This table has about 410,000 distinct CDR3 sequences, about a sixth appearing once. Notes on this clonotype: No antigen is known for it.

Study conclusions and caveats: Contracting clones, day 15 to 85, had balanced CD4/CD8, and later expanders favored CD4+. Most CD4+ clones that shrank were in CM and EM, while CD8+ ones turned up in EMRA.

This TCR came from a man younger than 35 who had mild COVID-19 (a few samples of this study predate the infection). Cell type and time point are not known. The J gene is TRBJ2-5, the V gene TRBV7-9, with 8 nucleotides matching TRBD1. The sequencing sample was made of PBMCs or a T cell subset sorted from them (not recorded which). The CDR3 region is CASSLADRVQTQYF. The CDR3 DNA sequence: TGTGCCAGCAGCTTAGCGGACAGGGTACAGACCCAGTACTTC. The full variable domain, its missing parts supplied by reference TRBV7-9 and TRBJ2-5, is DTGVSQNPRHKITKRGQNVTFRCDPISEHNRLYWYRQTLGQGPEFLTYFQNEAQLEKSRLLSDRFSAERPKGSFSTLEIQRTEQGDSAMYLCASSLADRVQTQYFGPGTRLLVL.